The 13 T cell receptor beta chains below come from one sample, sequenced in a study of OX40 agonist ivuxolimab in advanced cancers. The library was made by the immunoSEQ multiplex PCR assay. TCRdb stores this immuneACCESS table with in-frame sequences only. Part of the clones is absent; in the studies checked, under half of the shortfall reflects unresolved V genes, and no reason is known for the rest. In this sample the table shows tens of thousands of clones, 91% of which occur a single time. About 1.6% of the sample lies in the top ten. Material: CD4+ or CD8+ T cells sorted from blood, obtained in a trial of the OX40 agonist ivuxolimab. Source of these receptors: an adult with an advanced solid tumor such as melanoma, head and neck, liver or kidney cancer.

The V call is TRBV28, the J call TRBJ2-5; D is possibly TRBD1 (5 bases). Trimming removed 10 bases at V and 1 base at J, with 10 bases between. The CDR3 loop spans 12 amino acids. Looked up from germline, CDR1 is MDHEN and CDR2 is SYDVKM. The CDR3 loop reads CATRTFQETQYF. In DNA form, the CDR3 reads TGTGCCACAAGGACATTCCAAGAGACCCAGTACTTC.

The CDR3 loop is CASSLARTIYF. CDR3 nucleotides: TGTGCCAGCAGCTTGGCCCGCACCATATATTTT. The rearrangement uses TRBV5-6 and TRBJ1-3; D is ambiguous. V lost 0 bases and J 9 bases, leaving 4 bases between the germline ends. The CDR3 consists of 11 residues. From germline, CDR1 is SGHDT and CDR2 YYEEEE.

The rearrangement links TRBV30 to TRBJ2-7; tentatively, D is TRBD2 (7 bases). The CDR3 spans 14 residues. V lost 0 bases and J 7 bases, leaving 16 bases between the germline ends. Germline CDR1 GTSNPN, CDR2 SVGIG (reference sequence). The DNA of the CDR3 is TGTGCCTGGAGTGTGAGGGGGGGCCTACGGGAGCAGTACTTC. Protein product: CAWSVRGGLREQYF.

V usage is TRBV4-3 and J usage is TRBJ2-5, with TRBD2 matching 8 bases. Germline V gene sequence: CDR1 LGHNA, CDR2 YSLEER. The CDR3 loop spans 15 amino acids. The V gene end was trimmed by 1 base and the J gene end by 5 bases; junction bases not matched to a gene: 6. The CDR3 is CASSQVALAGETQYF. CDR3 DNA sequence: TGCGCCAGCAGCCAAGTGGCGTTAGCGGGGGAGACCCAGTACTTC.

CDR3 region: CASSALAGNYEQYF. In DNA, the CDR3 is TGTGCCAGCTCCGCTCTTGCGGGTAACTACGAGCAGTACTTC. The chain recombines TRBV18 with TRBJ2-7; TRBD2 might be the D (5 bases). Germline loops: CDR1 KGHSH, CDR2 LQKENI. The CDR3 loop spans 14 amino acids. V lost 6 bases and J 3 bases, leaving 15 bases between the germline ends.

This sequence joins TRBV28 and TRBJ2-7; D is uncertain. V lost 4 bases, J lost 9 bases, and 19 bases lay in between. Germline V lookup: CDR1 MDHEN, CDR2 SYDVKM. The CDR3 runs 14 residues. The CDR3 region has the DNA TGTGCCAGCAGTTCCGGGTCTTACCATTTACTGCAGTACTTC. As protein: CASSSGSYHLLQYF.

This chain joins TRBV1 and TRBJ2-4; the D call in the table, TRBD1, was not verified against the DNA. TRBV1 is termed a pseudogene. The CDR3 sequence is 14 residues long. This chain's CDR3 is CTSSRALAKNIQYF. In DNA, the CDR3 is TGCACCAGCAGCCGGGCCCTAGCCAAAAACATTCAGTACTTC.

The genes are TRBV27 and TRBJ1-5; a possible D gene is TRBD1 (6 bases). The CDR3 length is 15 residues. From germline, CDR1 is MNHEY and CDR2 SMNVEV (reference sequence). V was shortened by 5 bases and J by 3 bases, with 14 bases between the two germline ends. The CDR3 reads CASSPGTLPNQPQHF. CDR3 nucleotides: TGTGCCAGCAGTCCCGGGACACTCCCCAATCAGCCCCAGCATTTT.

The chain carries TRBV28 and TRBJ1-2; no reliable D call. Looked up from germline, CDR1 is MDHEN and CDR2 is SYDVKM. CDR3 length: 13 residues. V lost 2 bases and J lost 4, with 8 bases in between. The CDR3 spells CASSLGGTYGYTF. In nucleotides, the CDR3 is TGTGCCAGCAGTTTAGGAGGAACCTATGGCTACACCTTC.

CDR3 DNA sequence: TGTGCCAGCAGCCTCGGAAAGGGGGCTGGGGCAGATACGCAGTATTTT. It specifies CASSLGKGAGADTQYF. The V gene is TRBV27, the J gene TRBJ2-3; 7 bases are a match to TRBD1. With 6 bases clipped from V and 4 bases from J, the junction kept 13 bases outside the gene matches. This CDR3 comprises 16 residues. The germline V gene encodes CDR1 MNHEY and CDR2 SMNVEV (reference sequence).

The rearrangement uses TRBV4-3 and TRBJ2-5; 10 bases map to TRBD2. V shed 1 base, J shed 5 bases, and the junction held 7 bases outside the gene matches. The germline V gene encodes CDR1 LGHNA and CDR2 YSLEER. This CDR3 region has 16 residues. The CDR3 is CASSQGALAGAETQYF. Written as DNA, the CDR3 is TGCGCCAGCAGCCAAGGAGCGCTAGCGGGAGCGGAGACCCAGTACTTC.

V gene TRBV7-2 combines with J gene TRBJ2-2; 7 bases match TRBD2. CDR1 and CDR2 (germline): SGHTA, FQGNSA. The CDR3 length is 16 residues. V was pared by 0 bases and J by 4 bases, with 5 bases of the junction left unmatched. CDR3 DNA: TGTGCCAGCAGCTTAGCAGGTCTAGCGGTCACCGGGGAGCTGTTTTTT. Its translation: CASSLAGLAVTGELFF.

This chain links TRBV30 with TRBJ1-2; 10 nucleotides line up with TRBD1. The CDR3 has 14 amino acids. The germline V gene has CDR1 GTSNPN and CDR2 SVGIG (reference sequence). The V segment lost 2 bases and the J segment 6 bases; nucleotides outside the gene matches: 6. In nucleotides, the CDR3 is TGTGCCTGGAGTCCACCGGGACAGGGGAATGGCTACACCTTC. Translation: CAWSPPGQGNGYTF.